A single sample gave rise to the 27 T cell receptor beta chains below, sequenced in a study of cytomegalovirus exposure and HLA in healthy donors. Vbeta (60) and Jbeta (13) primers were used in the PCR. The protocol was immunoSEQ multiplex PCR, while the TCRdb copy is restricted to in-frame clones and leaves out a portion. The sample lists approximately 190,000 clones, roughly 80% occurring once. The sequenced sample consisted of PBMCs. These receptors came from a man aged 45 to 65 in good health and CMV-seronegative.

The chain links TRBV4-2 to TRBJ2-4; D is possibly TRBD2 (6 bases). V was shortened by 0 bases and J by 3 bases, with 18 bases between the two germline ends. CDR3 length: 18 residues. Germline V gives CDR1 LGHNA, CDR2 YNFKEQ. CDR3 protein: CASSQEAGALAYKNIQYF. The CDR3 DNA reads as TGTGCCAGCAGCCAAGAAGCGGGCGCCCTAGCGTACAAAAACATTCAGTACTTC.

As DNA, the CDR3 is TGTGCCAGCAGCGTAAGACCGGGTAATTCACCCCTCCACTTT. It yields the protein CASSVRPGNSPLHF. The chain uses TRBV9 and TRBJ1-6; no firm D call. CDR3 length: 14 residues. Trimming shortened V by 1 base and J by 6 bases, and 8 bases separated the two germline ends. Germline-derived CDR1 and CDR2 are SGDLS and YYNGEE. Supplemented by reference TRBV9 and TRBJ1-6, the full variable domain reads DSGVTQTPKHLITATGQRVTLRCSPRSGDLSVYWYQQSLDQGLQFLIQYYNGEERAKGNILERFSAQQFPDLHSELNLSSLELGDSALYFCASSVRPGNSPLHFGNGTRLTVT.

A word on this clone: One junction end disagrees with the germline gene, perhaps due to a read error. V usage is TRBV7-8 and J usage is TRBJ2-2, with 10 positions matching TRBD1. CDR1 is SGHVS, CDR2 FQNEAQ, per germline. The CDR3 spans 15 residues. CDR3 region: CASSTEGQGTGELFF. The DNA for the CDR3 is TGTGCCAGCAGCACCGAGGGACAGGGGACCGGTGAGCTGTTTTTT.

The chain combines TRBV7-2 with TRBJ2-6; tentative D call: TRBD2 (6 bases). Germline values: CDR1 SGHTA, CDR2 FQGNSA. The V end lost 5 bases, the J end lost 4 bases, and 15 bases lay between the germline ends. This CDR3 spans 16 amino acids. CDR3 amino acids: CASSPTGGRGANVLTF. CDR3 in DNA: TGTGCCAGCAGCCCAACCGGGGGAAGGGGGGCCAACGTCCTGACTTTC.

A few counts support this clone. The chain joins TRBV29-1 to TRBJ1-6; 9 bases fit TRBD1. This CDR3 has 13 amino acids. After removal of 6 bases from V and 4 bases from J, the junction contained 1 base not matched to a gene. From germline, CDR1 is SQVTM and CDR2 ANQGSEA. The CDR3 nucleotides read TGCAGCGTAGGACAGGGGTATAATTCACCCCTCCACTTT. This codes for CSVGQGYNSPLHF.

This clone turned up a few times. This chain connects TRBV18 to TRBJ1-1; TRBD1 matches at 8 bases. The CDR3 is made up of 16 amino acids. V gave up 6 bases and J gave up 6 bases; unmatched junction bases: 15. CDR1 KGHSH and CDR2 LQKENI come from the germline V gene. This CDR3 reads CASSQASKQGAAEAFF. In DNA form, the CDR3 reads TGTGCCAGCTCGCAAGCATCCAAGCAGGGGGCCGCTGAAGCTTTCTTT.

This chain links TRBV7-2 with TRBJ1-4; D is uncertain. Germline V CDR1 and CDR2: SGHTA, FQGNSA. V lost 2 bases, J lost 6 bases, and 22 bases lay in between. CDR3 length: 18 amino acids. CDR3 protein: CASSLKLWGGIRDEKLFF. The DNA of the CDR3 is TGTGCCAGCAGCTTAAAGTTGTGGGGAGGTATTCGGGATGAAAAACTGTTTTTT.

This clone was found once. The chain couples TRBV9 to TRBJ2-5, with 9 bases that match TRBD2. V lost 2 bases and J lost 2; bases outside the gene matches: 7. This CDR3 is built from 16 residues. The germline CDR1 and CDR2 sequences are SGDLS and YYNGEE. In DNA, the CDR3 is TGTGCCAGCAGCGTGCGCGGGGGGGACGGACAAGAGACCCAGTACTTC. Translated, it gives CASSVRGGDGQETQYF.

J is TRBJ1-3 and V is TRBV7-8; TRBD1 might be the D (6 bases). The length of the CDR3 is 15 residues. V lost 5 bases to trimming and J lost 6 bases, with 17 bases between them. Germline loops: CDR1 SGHVS, CDR2 FQNEAQ. CDR3 residues: CASSPGLPGENTIYF. The CDR3 region has the DNA TGTGCCAGCAGCCCAGGACTGCCAGGGGAAAACACCATATATTTT.

This sequence joins TRBV10-1 and TRBJ1-1; D possibly corresponds to TRBD1 (6 bases). Germline V gene lookup returns CDR1 WNHNN and CDR2 SYGVQD (reference sequence). Trimming removed 4 bases from V and 5 bases from J, with 11 bases in between. The CDR3 covers 13 residues. CDR3 bases: TGCGCCAGCAGTGTGGCACAGGGTACTGAAGCTTTCTTT. Translation: CASSVAQGTEAFF.

Of note for this clone: Its ends do not fully match the called genes, so a read error is possible. The chain uses TRBV7-2 and TRBJ1-2; the D is unclear. The CDR3 runs to 12 residues. Germline V lookup: CDR1 SGHTA, CDR2 FQGNSA. Here the CDR3 reads CASSLDLSGYTF. Written as DNA, the CDR3 is TGTGCCAGCAGCTTAGACCTCTCAGGCTATACCTTC.

This chain links TRBV6-5 with TRBJ2-5, with 10 bases lining up with TRBD1. The DNA end is a closer match to TRBJ2-7, so the J assignment may be wrong. CDR1 and CDR2 from the germline V gene are MNHEY and SVGAGI. This CDR3 contains 14 residues. The CDR3 DNA sequence: TGTGCCAGCAGCTCCGGGACAGGGGTCTACGAGCAGTACTTC. Translated: CASSSGTGVYEQYF.

J is TRBJ2-2 and V is TRBV6-5; maybe TRBD1 (6 bases). The germline gives CDR1 MNHEY, CDR2 SVGAGI. CDR3 length equals 14 residues. V was clipped by 6 bases and J by 1 base, with 9 bases between them. CDR3 sequence: CASRQDRNTGELFF. The CDR3 bases are TGTGCCAGCAGACAGGACAGGAACACCGGGGAGCTGTTTTTT.

V and J are TRBV6-5 and TRBJ1-2, with TRBD1 matching over 8 bases. Germline CDR1 is MNHEY and CDR2 is SVGAGI. This CDR3 has 14 residues. Trimming cost V 7 bases and J 4 bases; bases outside gene matches: 8. CDR3 residues: CASTSGGLGYGYTF. The CDR3 nucleotides read TGTGCCAGCACCTCAGGGGGCTTGGGCTATGGCTACACCTTC.

This clone was seen a few times. This chain uses TRBV7-9 with TRBJ2-5; weak D call: TRBD1 (6 bases). Trimming took 10 bases from V and 2 from J, leaving 20 bases between them. The CDR3 loop spans 15 amino acids. The germline V gene has CDR1 SEHNR and CDR2 FQNEAQ (reference sequence). The CDR3 here is CATLRLGRGQETQYF. Here the CDR3 DNA reads TGTGCCACCCTCCGACTGGGAAGGGGGCAAGAGACCCAGTACTTC.

This clone was counted a few times. CDR3 protein: CASSQAPGLAGGQTYNEQFF. The DNA of the CDR3 is TGCGCCAGCAGCCAAGCCCCGGGACTAGCGGGGGGGCAGACCTACAATGAGCAGTTCTTC. The rearrangement joins TRBV4-1 to TRBJ2-1, with 16 bases aligning to TRBD2. Germline lookup yields CDR1 MGHRA and CDR2 YSYEKL. This CDR3 spans 20 amino acids. V dropped 1 base and J dropped 2; count of bases not matched to a gene: 8.

This chain links TRBV4-3 with TRBJ2-1, with 8 positions matching TRBD2. The trim removed 1 base at V and 2 bases at J, leaving 1 base unmatched. The CDR3 runs 15 residues. Germline CDR1 and CDR2: LGHNA and YSLEER. This CDR3 reads CASSQAAGAYNEQFF. Here the CDR3 DNA reads TGCGCCAGCAGCCAAGCAGCGGGGGCCTACAATGAGCAGTTCTTC.

The chain joins TRBV11-2 to TRBJ2-1; 9 positions match TRBD1. This CDR3 contains 15 residues. The V gene's germline CDR1 is SGHAT and CDR2 FQNNGV. V shed 3 bases and J 8 bases; nucleotides not matched to a gene: 8. The CDR3 region is CASSFTGTGFDEQFF. The CDR3 bases are TGTGCCAGCAGCTTCACCGGGACAGGGTTTGATGAGCAGTTCTTC. Filled out from reference TRBV11-2 and TRBJ2-1, the complete variable domain reads EAGVAQSPRYKIIEKRQSVAFWCNPISGHATLYWYQQILGQGPKLLIQFQNNGVVDDSQLPKDRFSAERLKGVDSTLKIQPAKLEDSAVYLCASSFTGTGFDEQFFGPGTRLTVL.

In DNA, the CDR3 is TGTGCCAGCAGTTCTTTGATTCGTGGAGGGCCCTACGAGCAGTACTTC. It is translated as CASSSLIRGGPYEQYF. The V and J genes are TRBV27 and TRBJ2-7; D might be TRBD2 (6 bases). V gave up 4 bases and J gave up 2 bases, with 18 bases separating them. The CDR3 length is 16 residues. The germline gives CDR1 MNHEY, CDR2 SMNVEV (reference sequence).

The chain employs TRBV7-9 and TRBJ2-7; 8 bases fit TRBD2. CDR3 size: 14 residues. V was pared by 7 bases and J by 7 bases, with 12 bases of the junction left unmatched. From germline, CDR1 is SEHNR and CDR2 FQNEAQ (reference sequence). CDR3 bases: TGTGCCAGCACCCCTTTAGCGGGGCAAGGAGAGCAGTACTTC. Its translation: CASTPLAGQGEQYF.

V is TRBV7-9 and J is TRBJ1-1, with 7 bases that match TRBD1. The germline gives CDR1 SEHNR, CDR2 FQNEAQ (reference sequence). This CDR3 contains 14 residues. Losses at the gene ends were 5 bases for V and 5 bases for J; bases not matched to a gene: 8. DNA for the CDR3: TGTGCCAGCAGCCCAACAGGGACAGTTACTGAAGCTTTCTTT. Protein: CASSPTGTVTEAFF.

This rearrangement joins TRBV4-3 to TRBJ2-4; TRBD1 matches at 8 bases. V was pared by 1 base and J by 6 bases, with 2 bases of the junction left unmatched. The CDR3 runs 14 residues. The V gene's germline CDR1 is LGHNA and CDR2 YSLEER. The CDR3 sequence is CASSQAGTGNIQYF. CDR3 DNA: TGCGCCAGCAGCCAAGCCGGGACAGGAAACATTCAGTACTTC.

This chain uses TRBV2 with TRBJ2-3, with a weak D call TRBD2 (5 bases). The CDR3 runs 15 residues. In germline, CDR1 is SNHLY, CDR2 FYNNEI. The V gene lost 4 bases and the J gene lost 6 bases, with 17 bases spanning the gap. The CDR3 coding sequence is TGTGCCAGCAGTGGGGTCAGGCCCTTAGCGGATACGCAGTATTTT. This codes for CASSGVRPLADTQYF.

V is TRBV6-5 and J is TRBJ2-2, with D possibly being TRBD1 (5 bases). Germline V gives CDR1 MNHEY, CDR2 SVGAGI. V was cut by 2 bases and J by 6 bases, with 13 bases left in between. CDR3 size: 15 residues. CDR3 region: CASSYQARVAGELFF. In nucleotides, the CDR3 is TGTGCCAGCAGTTACCAGGCCAGGGTGGCCGGGGAGCTGTTTTTT.

The J gene is TRBJ2-6, the V gene TRBV7-3, with 8 bases that match TRBD1. In germline, CDR1 is SGHTA, CDR2 FQGTGA. The junction had 15 bases not matched to a gene; V was cut back by 1 base and J by 4 bases. The CDR3 covers 20 residues. CDR3 nucleotides: TGTGCCAGCAGCTTAAGGTCACCGGGACAGGTCCCATCCGGGGCCAACGTCCTGACTTTC. Translating gives CASSLRSPGQVPSGANVLTF.

This chain uses TRBV4-3 with TRBJ1-1; a weak D match, TRBD1 (6 bases). The CDR3 contains 15 residues. Germline V gene sequence: CDR1 LGHNA, CDR2 YSLEER. Deletions cut 3 bases from V and 1 base from J, with 12 bases between. The chain's CDR3 is CASSHELGQNTEAFF. The CDR3 DNA reads as TGCGCCAGCAGCCACGAGTTGGGACAGAACACTGAAGCTTTCTTT.

The chain couples TRBV7-8 to TRBJ2-7, with 10 bases fitting TRBD1. Germline V gene lookup returns CDR1 SGHVS and CDR2 FQNEAQ. CDR3 length: 16 residues. V lost 5 bases to trimming and J lost 1 base; unmatched junction nucleotides: 8. CDR3 sequence (DNA): TGTGCCAGCAGCCTCCCCCGGACAGGGGGGTCCTACGAGCAGTACTTC. Its protein product is CASSLPRTGGSYEQYF.